This paragraph covers one TCR beta chain sequence. Its specificity is not known. TCRdb used MiXCR to reprocess the reads, holding one entry per CDR3 protein. The sample includes about 310,000 distinct CDR3 sequences, more than 20% of them seen just once. This record comes from a study of T cell repertoires in cytomegalovirus infection. The source material was cultured PBMCs, sampled from culture after CMV antigen stimulation. The sequence came from a human donor in good health (CMV status not recorded). Some clones in this sample may be carry-over from other donors' samples.

This CDR3 reads CASSEASSSYNEQFF. DNA for the CDR3: TGTGCCAGTAGTGAAGCGAGCAGCTCCTACAATGAGCAGTTCTTC. This chain uses TRBV19 with TRBJ2-1; D not resolved. Germline CDR1 and CDR2: LNHDA and SQIVND (reference sequence). CDR3 length: 15 amino acids. Trimming left V 5 bases short and J 0 bases short, with 11 bases between.